This T cell receptor (beta chain) originates from a study of cytomegalovirus exposure and HLA in healthy donors. Vbeta (60) and Jbeta (13) primers were used in the PCR. This table comes from immunoSEQ multiplex PCR, and its TCRdb copy is limited to in-frame clones, with some not included. The table shows 55,000 to 80,000 clones, with about 75% occurring only once. This clone was found once. As yet, its antigen is unknown. Germline V CDR1 and CDR2: MGHRA, YSYEKL. This CDR3 has 15 residues. J gave up 3 bases and V 2 bases, and 2 bases lay outside the gene matches. Points from the study as a whole: When analyzed later, the rates of TCR association showed variation by HLA locus, with DRB1 the most and HLA-C the fewest. The study put 150 or so TCR beta chains on its list as cytomegalovirus-associated.

Material: PBMCs. The chain employs TRBV4-1 and TRBJ1-4; 8 bases fit TRBD1. This clonotype was obtained from a man in his 70s in good health and CMV-seronegative. This CDR3 reads CASSQQTGANEKLFF. The DNA for the CDR3 is TGCGCCAGCAGCCAACAGACAGGGGCTAATGAAAAACTGTTTTTT.